This TCR beta chain derives from a study of T-cell memory formation after mild COVID-19. Study as a whole: TCR clusters largely stayed donor specific.

Each CDR3 protein is one row after TCRdb ran MiXCR on the 5' RACE reads. This table has about 560,000 distinct CDR3 sequences, approximately 15% appearing once. The V end lost 3 bases, the J end lost 6 bases, and 9 bases lay between the germline ends. The CDR3 runs 13 residues. In germline, CDR1 is LGHNA, CDR2 YSLEER. The TCR originated in an adult woman who had mild COVID-19 (a few samples of this study predate the infection). Cell type and time point are not known. The chain uses TRBV4-3 and TRBJ2-1, with D unclear. Sequencing was performed on PBMCs or a T cell subset sorted from them (not recorded which). CDR3 bases: TGCGCCAGCAGCCAGGACCGGTTCAATGAGCAGTTCTTC. Translated: CASSQDRFNEQFF.